The next 2 T cell receptor beta chains were all read from a single sample in a study of CXCR3-negative and CXCR3-positive naive CD8 T cells. General observations from the study: Hydrophobicity of TRB CDR3s was greater in CXCR3-positive naive cells than in CXCR3-negative naive cells.

Their cognate antigens are unknown. The authors made the TRB cDNA libraries by 5' RACE using UMI labels. TCRdb re-called the 5' RACE reads and catalogs CDR3 proteins one per entry, DNA excluded. The listing records tens of thousands of distinct CDR3 sequences. Specimen: naive CXCR3+ CD8+ T cells from blood. The subset was: CD45RO-CCR7+CD27+CD95- naive CD8+ T cells expressing CXCR3 (TNR3+). The receptors were sampled from a human donor in good health. Some clones in this sample may be carry-over from other donors' samples.

The chain uses TRBV7-6 and TRBJ1-4. Germline-derived CDR1 and CDR2 are SGHVS and FNYEAQ. The CDR3 runs 16 residues. This CDR3 is CASSLTLPWGDEKLFF.

The rearrangement joins TRBV27 to TRBJ2-1. The CDR3 is 14 amino acids. Looked up from germline, CDR1 is MNHEY and CDR2 is SMNVEV (reference sequence). The CDR3 spells CASSLRLALNEQFF.